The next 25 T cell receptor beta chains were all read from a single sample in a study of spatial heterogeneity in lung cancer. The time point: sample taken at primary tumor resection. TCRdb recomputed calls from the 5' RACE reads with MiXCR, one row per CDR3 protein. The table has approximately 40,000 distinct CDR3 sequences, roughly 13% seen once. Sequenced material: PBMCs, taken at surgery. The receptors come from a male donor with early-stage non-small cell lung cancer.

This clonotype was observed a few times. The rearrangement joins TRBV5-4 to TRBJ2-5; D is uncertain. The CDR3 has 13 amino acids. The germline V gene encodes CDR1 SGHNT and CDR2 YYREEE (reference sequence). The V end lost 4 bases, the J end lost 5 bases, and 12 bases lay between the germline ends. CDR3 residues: CASSPPLDETQYF. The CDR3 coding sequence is TGTGCCAGCAGCCCCCCCCTAGATGAGACCCAGTACTTC.

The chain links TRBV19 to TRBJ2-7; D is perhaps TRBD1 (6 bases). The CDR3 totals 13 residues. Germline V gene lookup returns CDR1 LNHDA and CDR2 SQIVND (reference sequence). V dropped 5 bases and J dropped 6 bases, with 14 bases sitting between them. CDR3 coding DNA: TGTGCCAGTAGTGAATACAGGGTGAGCGAGCAGTACTTC. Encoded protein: CASSEYRVSEQYF. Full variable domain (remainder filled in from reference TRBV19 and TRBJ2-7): DGGITQSPKYLFRKEGQNVTLSCEQNLNHDAMYWYRQDPGQGLRLIYYSQIVNDFQKGDIAEGYSVSREKKESFPLTVTSAQKNPTAFYLCASSEYRVSEQYFGPGTRLTVT.

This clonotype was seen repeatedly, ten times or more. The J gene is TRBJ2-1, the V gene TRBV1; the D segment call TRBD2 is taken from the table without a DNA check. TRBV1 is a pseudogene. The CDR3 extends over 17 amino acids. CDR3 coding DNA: TGCACCAGCAGCCAAGATCGAGAGACTAATTCCTACAATGAGCAGTTCTTC. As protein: CTSSQDRETNSYNEQFF.

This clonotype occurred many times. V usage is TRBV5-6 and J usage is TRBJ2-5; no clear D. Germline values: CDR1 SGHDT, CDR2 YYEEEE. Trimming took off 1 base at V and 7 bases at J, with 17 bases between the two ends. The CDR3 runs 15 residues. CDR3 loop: CASSLRVGRPGTQYF. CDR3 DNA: TGTGCCAGCAGCTTGAGAGTCGGGCGTCCTGGGACCCAGTACTTC.

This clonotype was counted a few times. CDR3 DNA: TGCGCCAGCAGCCGAACCTACAATGAGCAGTTCTTC. It yields the protein CASSRTYNEQFF. The chain links TRBV5-1 to TRBJ2-1; no reliable D call. Germline assignment: CDR1 SGHRS and CDR2 YFSETQ. The germline V and J ends were trimmed by 4 bases and 2 bases, with 4 bases remaining between them. CDR3 length equals 12 residues. Full variable domain (outside the CDR3, taken from reference TRBV5-1 and TRBJ2-1): KAGVTQTPRYLIKTRGQQVTLSCSPISGHRSVSWYQQTPGQGLQFLFEYFSETQRNKGNFPGRFSGRQFSNSRSEMNVSTLELGDSALYLCASSRTYNEQFFGPGTRLTVL.

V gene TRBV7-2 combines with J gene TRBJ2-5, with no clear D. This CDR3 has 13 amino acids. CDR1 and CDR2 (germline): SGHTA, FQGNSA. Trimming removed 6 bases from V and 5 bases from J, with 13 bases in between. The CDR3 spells CASSRGHRETQYF. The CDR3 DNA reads TGTGCCAGCAGTCGTGGCCACCGGGAGACCCAGTACTTC.

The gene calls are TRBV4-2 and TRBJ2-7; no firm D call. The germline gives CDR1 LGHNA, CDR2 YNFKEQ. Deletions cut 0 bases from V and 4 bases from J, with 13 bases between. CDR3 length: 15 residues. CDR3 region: CASSQDSAQTYEQYF. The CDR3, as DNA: TGTGCCAGCAGCCAAGACTCGGCGCAGACGTACGAGCAGTACTTC.

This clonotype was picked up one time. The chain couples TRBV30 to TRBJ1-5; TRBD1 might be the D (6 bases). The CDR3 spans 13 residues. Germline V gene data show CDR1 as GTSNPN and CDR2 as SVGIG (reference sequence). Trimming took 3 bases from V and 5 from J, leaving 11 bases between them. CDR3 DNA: TGTGCCTGGAGCGCAGGACAGTATCAGCCCCAGCATTTT. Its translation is CAWSAGQYQPQHF.

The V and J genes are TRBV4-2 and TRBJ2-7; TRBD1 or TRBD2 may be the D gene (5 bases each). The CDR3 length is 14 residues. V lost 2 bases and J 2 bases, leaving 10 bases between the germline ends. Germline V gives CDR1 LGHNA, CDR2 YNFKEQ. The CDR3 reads CASSQRDLPYEQYF. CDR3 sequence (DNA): TGTGCCAGCAGCCAAAGGGACCTTCCCTACGAGCAGTACTTC.

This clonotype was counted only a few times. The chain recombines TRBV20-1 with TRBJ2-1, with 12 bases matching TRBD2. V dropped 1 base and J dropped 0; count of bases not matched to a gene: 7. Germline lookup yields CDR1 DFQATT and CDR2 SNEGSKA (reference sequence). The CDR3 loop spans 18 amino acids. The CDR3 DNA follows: TGCAGTGCTAGAGCAGGGACTAGCGGGCTTCCCTCCTACAATGAGCAGTTCTTC. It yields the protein CSARAGTSGLPSYNEQFF.

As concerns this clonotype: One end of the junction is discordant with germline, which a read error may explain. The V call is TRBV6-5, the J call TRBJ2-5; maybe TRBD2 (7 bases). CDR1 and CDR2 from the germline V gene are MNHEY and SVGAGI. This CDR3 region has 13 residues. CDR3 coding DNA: TGTGCCAGCAGATTCACAGGGCGGGAGACCCCGTACTTC. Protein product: CASRFTGRETPYF.

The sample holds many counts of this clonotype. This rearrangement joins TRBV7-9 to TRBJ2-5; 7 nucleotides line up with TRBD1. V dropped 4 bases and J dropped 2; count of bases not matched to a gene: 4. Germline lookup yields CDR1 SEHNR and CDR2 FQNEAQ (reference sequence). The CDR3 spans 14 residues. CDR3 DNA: TGTGCCAGCAGCTGGTGGGACAGACAAGAGACCCAGTACTTC. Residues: CASSWWDRQETQYF.

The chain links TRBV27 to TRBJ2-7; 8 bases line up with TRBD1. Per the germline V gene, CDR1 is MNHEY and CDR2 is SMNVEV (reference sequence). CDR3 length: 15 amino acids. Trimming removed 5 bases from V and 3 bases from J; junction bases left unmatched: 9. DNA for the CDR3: TGTGCCAGCAGTCCCGGGACAGGTAGATTCTACGAGCAGTACTTC. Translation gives CASSPGTGRFYEQYF.

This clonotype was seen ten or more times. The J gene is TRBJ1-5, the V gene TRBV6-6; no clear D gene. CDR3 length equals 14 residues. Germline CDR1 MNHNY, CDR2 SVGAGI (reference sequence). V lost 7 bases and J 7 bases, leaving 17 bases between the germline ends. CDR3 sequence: CASTYARVGQPQHF. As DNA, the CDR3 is TGTGCCAGCACCTACGCGAGGGTTGGCCAGCCCCAGCATTTT.

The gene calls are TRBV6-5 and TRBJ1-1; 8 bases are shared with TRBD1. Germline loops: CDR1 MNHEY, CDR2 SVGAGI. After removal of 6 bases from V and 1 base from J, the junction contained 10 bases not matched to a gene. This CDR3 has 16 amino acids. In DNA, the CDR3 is TGTGCCAGCAGACAGGGGGGGGAGCTAAAGAACACTGAAGCTTTCTTT. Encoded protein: CASRQGGELKNTEAFF.

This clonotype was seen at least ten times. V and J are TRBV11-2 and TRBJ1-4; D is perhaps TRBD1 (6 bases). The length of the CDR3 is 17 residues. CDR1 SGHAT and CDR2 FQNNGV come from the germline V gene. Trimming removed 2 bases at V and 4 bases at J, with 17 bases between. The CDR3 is CASSLPTGTPSNEKLFF. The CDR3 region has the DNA TGTGCCAGCAGCTTACCTACTGGGACACCCAGTAATGAAAAACTGTTTTTT.

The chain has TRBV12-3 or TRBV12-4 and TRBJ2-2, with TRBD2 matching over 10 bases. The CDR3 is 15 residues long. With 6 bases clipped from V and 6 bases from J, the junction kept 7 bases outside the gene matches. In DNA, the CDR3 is TGTGCCAGCAGCCCTATAGCGGGGGGCGCCGGGGAGCTGTTTTTT. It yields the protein CASSPIAGGAGELFF.

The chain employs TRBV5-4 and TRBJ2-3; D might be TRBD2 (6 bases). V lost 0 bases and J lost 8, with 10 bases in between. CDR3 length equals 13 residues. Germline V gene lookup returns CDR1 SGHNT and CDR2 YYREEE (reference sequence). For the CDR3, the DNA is TGTGCCAGCAGCTTGGCCGGGAGCTTTACGCAGTATTTT. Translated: CASSLAGSFTQYF.

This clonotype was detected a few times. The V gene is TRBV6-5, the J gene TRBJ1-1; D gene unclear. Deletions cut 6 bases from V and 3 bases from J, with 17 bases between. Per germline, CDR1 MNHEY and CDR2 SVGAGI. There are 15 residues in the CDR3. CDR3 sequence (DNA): TGTGCCAGCAGCCCCGGTTTGGGGAGAGACACTGAAGCTTTCTTT. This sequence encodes CASSPGLGRDTEAFF.

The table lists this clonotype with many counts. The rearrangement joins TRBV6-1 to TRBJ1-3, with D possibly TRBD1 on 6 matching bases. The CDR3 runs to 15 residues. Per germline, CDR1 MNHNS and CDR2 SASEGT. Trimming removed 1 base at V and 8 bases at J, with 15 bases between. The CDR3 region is CASSEVGHGGDTIYF. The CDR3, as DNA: TGTGCCAGCAGTGAAGTGGGACACGGCGGAGACACCATATATTTT.

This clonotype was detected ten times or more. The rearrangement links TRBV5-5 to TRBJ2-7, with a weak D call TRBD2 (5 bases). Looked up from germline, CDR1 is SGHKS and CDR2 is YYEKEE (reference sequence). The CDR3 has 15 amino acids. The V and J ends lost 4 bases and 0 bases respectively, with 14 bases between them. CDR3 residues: CASSHPGLNSYEQYF. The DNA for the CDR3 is TGTGCCAGCAGCCACCCCGGACTGAACTCCTACGAGCAGTACTTC.

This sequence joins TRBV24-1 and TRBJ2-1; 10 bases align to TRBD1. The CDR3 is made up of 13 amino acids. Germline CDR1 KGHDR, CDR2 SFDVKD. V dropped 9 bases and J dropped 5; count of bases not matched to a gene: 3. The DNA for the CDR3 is TGTGCCACCGGGACAGGGGTCGACAATGAGCAGTTCTTC. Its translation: CATGTGVDNEQFF.

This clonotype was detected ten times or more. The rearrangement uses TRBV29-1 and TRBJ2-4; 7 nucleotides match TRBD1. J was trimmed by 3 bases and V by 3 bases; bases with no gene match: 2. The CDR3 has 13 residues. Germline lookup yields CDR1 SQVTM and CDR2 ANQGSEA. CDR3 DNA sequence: TGCAGCGTTGAGGGACAGAACAAAAACATTCAGTACTTC. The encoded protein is CSVEGQNKNIQYF.

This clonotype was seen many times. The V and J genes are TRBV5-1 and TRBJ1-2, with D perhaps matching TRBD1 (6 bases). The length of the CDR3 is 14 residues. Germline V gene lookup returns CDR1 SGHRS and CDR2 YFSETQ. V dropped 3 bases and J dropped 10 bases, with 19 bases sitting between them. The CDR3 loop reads CASSSPDSSFPYTF. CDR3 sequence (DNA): TGCGCCAGCAGCTCTCCGGACAGCTCTTTTCCCTACACCTTC.

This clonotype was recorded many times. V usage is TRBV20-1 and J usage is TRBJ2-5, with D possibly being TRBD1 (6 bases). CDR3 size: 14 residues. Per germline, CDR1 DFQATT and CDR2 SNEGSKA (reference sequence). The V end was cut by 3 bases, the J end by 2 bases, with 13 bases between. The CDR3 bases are TGCAGTGCTAGTGCGTCCGGGACACAAGAGACCCAGTACTTC. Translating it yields CSASASGTQETQYF.